This T cell receptor (beta chain) was profiled in a study of T-cell memory formation after mild COVID-19. Overall study results and limits: CD4+ contracting clones lay mainly in CM and EM, CD8+ ones in EMRA.

In regard to this clonotype: What it recognizes is unknown.

TCRdb reanalysed the 5' RACE reads using MiXCR and keeps one entry per CDR3 protein. The data hold approximately 240,000 distinct CDR3 sequences, with about 17% observed a single time. Sequencing used PBMCs or a T cell subset sorted from them (not recorded which). This TCR derives from a man aged 18 to 29 who had mild COVID-19 (a few samples of this study predate the infection). Cell type and time point are not known.

This CDR3 is CASSFGVAGGQETQYF. Here the CDR3 DNA reads TGTGCCAGCAGCTTCGGGGTAGCGGGGGGGCAGGAGACCCAGTACTTC. The chain uses TRBV7-9 and TRBJ2-5; 11 bases line up with TRBD2. This CDR3 is 16 amino acids long. V trimming: 3 bases; J trimming: 5 bases; junction bases outside the gene matches: 8. Germline lookup yields CDR1 SEHNR and CDR2 FQNEAQ (reference sequence).